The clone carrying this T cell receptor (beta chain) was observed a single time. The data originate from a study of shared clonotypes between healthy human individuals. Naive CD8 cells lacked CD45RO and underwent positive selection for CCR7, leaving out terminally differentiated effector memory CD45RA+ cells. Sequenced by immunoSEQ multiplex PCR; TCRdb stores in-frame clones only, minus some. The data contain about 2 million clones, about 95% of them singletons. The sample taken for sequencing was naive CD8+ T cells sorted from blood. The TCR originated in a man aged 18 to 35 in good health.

CDR3 bases: TGTGCCAGCAGCCGAGGACAGGGGGTCAAACGTCCCCAGTACTTC. Translation gives CASSRGQGVKRPQYF. This chain uses TRBV11-2 with TRBJ2-5; TRBD1 aligns across 10 bases. CDR1 is SGHAT and CDR2 is FQNNGV in the germline V gene. With V trimmed by 5 bases and J by 9 bases, 12 bases remained unmatched. CDR3 length equals 15 residues.